This T cell receptor beta chain was sequenced in a study of response to subunit inactivated influenza vaccine. V shed 0 bases and J shed 1 base, with 6 bases lying between them. Per germline, CDR1 LGHNA and CDR2 YSLEER. The CDR3 totals 14 residues. TCRdb independently ran MiXCR on the RT-PCR reads; one entry per CDR3 protein. The sample holds hundreds of thousands of distinct CDR3 sequences; 15% to 19% are singletons and the top ten take roughly 12%. This clonotype turned up a few times. The antigen is unknown. General study findings and limits: The authors proposed limited new T cell recruitment per seasonal influenza vaccination.

This chain connects TRBV4-3 to TRBJ1-1; D is ambiguous. The origin of this receptor is a man in his fifties or sixties who received an inactivated influenza vaccine. This sample comprised PBMCs from blood, obtained 11 to 12 days after vaccination. In nucleotides, the CDR3 is TGCGCCAGCAGCCAAGATTTACGGAACACTGAAGCTTTCTTT. It translates to CASSQDLRNTEAFF.